The clone carrying this T cell receptor (beta chain) was seen at least ten times. Its target is unknown. This sample was included in a study of early T cells in non-severe SARS-CoV-2 infection. Across the whole study: RNA in bulk from unsorted whole blood was sequenced, and chains were unpaired.

The TCR library protocol attached unique molecular identifiers to the individual cDNA molecules. TCRdb re-called the 5' RACE reads through MiXCR, storing one row per CDR3 protein. The sample includes some 34,000 distinct CDR3 sequences, less than 8.5% of them seen just once. The CDR3 consists of 18 residues. Losses at the gene ends were 4 bases for V and 1 base for J; bases not matched to a gene: 12. CDR1 SGHRS and CDR2 YFSETQ come from the germline V gene. Points from the study as a whole: Anti-spike CD8 specificities were favored by VDJdb matching, whose results missed private and CD4 specificities.

This sequence originates from an adult who was a healthcare worker with PCR-confirmed SARS-CoV-2 infection or an uninfected control (not recorded which). The input for sequencing was whole blood, taken at baseline. The chain is built from TRBV5-1 and TRBJ2-7; 12 nucleotides align to TRBD1. This chain's CDR3 is CASSKRDRGPFRSYEQYF. DNA for the CDR3: TGCGCCAGCAGCAAACGGGACAGGGGGCCGTTTAGATCCTACGAGCAGTACTTC.